This T cell receptor beta chain appears in the sequencing data of a study of blood T cell repertoires in COVID-19. Germline loops: CDR1 SGHDN, CDR2 FVKESK. The CDR3 sequence is 15 residues long. J lost 7 bases, V lost 6 bases, and 9 bases had no gene match. Assay: immunoSEQ multiplex PCR; the TCRdb copy retains only in-frame clones and omits some. Found here are 130,000 to 150,000 clones, more than 75% of them singletons; the top ten hold around 4.4%. The sequenced sample was peripheral blood. V usage is TRBV14 and J usage is TRBJ2-2; 9 positions agree with TRBD1. The TCR was taken from a man aged 55 to 70 with acute or convalescent COVID-19. The CDR3 region is CASRLGTGKNGELFF. The DNA of the CDR3 is TGTGCCAGCAGACTCGGGACAGGGAAGAACGGGGAGCTGTTTTTT.